The 21 T cell receptor beta chains listed next were all sequenced from one sample in a study of cytomegalovirus exposure and HLA in healthy donors. Amplification used 60 Vbeta primers and 13 Jbeta primers. Here immunoSEQ multiplex PCR was the method, and the copy in TCRdb shows in-frame clones only, minus some. The table has 110,000 or so clones, over 80% seen once; the top ten hold 6.1%. The specimen was PBMCs. The receptors originated from a man younger than 30 in good health and CMV-seronegative.

V gene TRBV28 combines with J gene TRBJ2-5, with D tentatively TRBD1 (6 bases). The CDR3 loop spans 15 amino acids. Germline V CDR1 and CDR2: MDHEN, SYDVKM. Trimming took off 6 bases at V and 0 bases at J, with 14 bases between the two ends. The DNA for the CDR3 is TGTGCCAGCAGCACCCGGGACACCCACCAAGAGACCCAGTACTTC. The encoded protein is CASSTRDTHQETQYF.

V is TRBV5-4 and J is TRBJ1-1, with D unclear. Deletions cut 0 bases from V and 3 bases from J, with 6 bases between. The CDR3 covers 13 residues. Germline values: CDR1 SGHNT, CDR2 YYREEE (reference sequence). CDR3 sequence: CASSLVRDTEAFF. The CDR3 DNA follows: TGTGCCAGCAGCTTGGTACGGGACACTGAAGCTTTCTTT.

V and J are TRBV4-1 and TRBJ2-1; D gene uncertain. The germline CDR1 and CDR2 sequences are MGHRA and YSYEKL. The CDR3 is made up of 14 amino acids. V lost 3 bases, J lost 7 bases, and 13 bases lay in between. The CDR3 DNA sequence: TGCGCCAGCAGCCAGCCCCGTGACTCGAATGAGCAGTTCTTC. Its translation is CASSQPRDSNEQFF.

The V call is TRBV18, the J call TRBJ1-2; D is perhaps TRBD1 (5 bases). CDR3 length: 14 residues. The germline CDR1 and CDR2 sequences are KGHSH and LQKENI. The V end lost 4 bases, the J end lost 2 bases, and 11 bases lay between the germline ends. The CDR3 spells CASSRGAINYGYTF. As DNA, the CDR3 is TGTGCCAGCTCACGGGGCGCGATAAACTATGGCTACACCTTC.

This rearrangement joins TRBV18 to TRBJ2-2; D is possibly TRBD1 (5 bases). Germline V gives CDR1 KGHSH, CDR2 LQKENI. The CDR3 consists of 16 residues. V was clipped by 3 bases and J by 0 bases, with 11 bases between them. For the CDR3, the DNA is TGTGCCAGCTCACCTCTAGACAGAACGAACACCGGGGAGCTGTTTTTT. This codes for CASSPLDRTNTGELFF.

The chain is built from TRBV30 and TRBJ2-2, with D possibly matching TRBD1 (6 bases). The length of the CDR3 is 15 residues. Germline V lookup: CDR1 GTSNPN, CDR2 SVGIG (reference sequence). V was cut by 6 bases and J by 0 bases, with 14 bases left in between. The CDR3 here is CACPRGAANTGELFF. DNA of the CDR3: TGTGCCTGCCCCAGGGGTGCGGCGAACACCGGGGAGCTGTTTTTT.

This chain joins TRBV7-2 and TRBJ2-5, with TRBD2 as a possible D gene (5 bases). The tail of the sequence fits TRBJ2-7 better, so the J call may be wrong. The germline CDR1 and CDR2 sequences are SGHTA and FQGNSA. The CDR3 has 15 amino acids. DNA for the CDR3: TGTGCCAGCAGACAAGGTGCGGGTAGCTCCTACGAGCAGTACTTC. Translating it yields CASRQGAGSSYEQYF.

This sequence joins TRBV5-1 and TRBJ2-1; D is perhaps TRBD2 (5 bases). V was clipped by 0 bases and J by 0 bases, with 10 bases between them. Germline-derived CDR1 and CDR2 are SGHRS and YFSETQ. This CDR3 is 16 amino acids long. CDR3 coding DNA: TGCGCCAGCAGCTTGGCGGGCGGAGGCTCCTACAATGAGCAGTTCTTC. Amino acids: CASSLAGGGSYNEQFF.

This clone was counted once. The V and J genes are TRBV7-6 and TRBJ1-2, with 8 positions matching TRBD1. Germline CDR1 reads SGHVS; CDR2 reads FNYEAQ. Losses at the gene ends were 5 bases for V and 1 base for J; bases not matched to a gene: 12. The CDR3 is 17 residues long. CDR3 protein: CASSPGTGGLFNYGYTF. The CDR3 bases are TGTGCCAGCAGCCCTGGGACAGGAGGCCTATTTAACTATGGCTACACCTTC.

The chain is built from TRBV5-5 and TRBJ1-1; 7 bases are a match to TRBD1. Germline V gives CDR1 SGHKS, CDR2 YYEKEE (reference sequence). After removal of 1 base from V and 5 bases from J, the junction contained 8 bases not matched to a gene. The CDR3 is made up of 15 amino acids. The CDR3 nucleotides read TGTGCCAGCAGCTTGTCGGGACAGTCGGGGACTGAAGCTTTCTTT. The encoded protein is CASSLSGQSGTEAFF.

The V and J genes are TRBV5-1 and TRBJ2-3, with D maybe TRBD1 (6 bases). Germline V gene sequence: CDR1 SGHRS, CDR2 YFSETQ. The length of the CDR3 is 15 residues. V shed 2 bases and J shed 3 bases, with 13 bases lying between them. CDR3: CASSFAGDRTDTQYF. The CDR3 DNA reads as TGCGCCAGCAGCTTCGCAGGGGATAGGACAGATACGCAGTATTTT.

CDR3 in DNA: TGTGCCAGTAGCCGAGGTAGCGCTCTGCAAGAGACCCAGTACTTC. Its protein is CASSRGSALQETQYF. The V and J genes are TRBV19 and TRBJ2-5, with a possible D match to TRBD2 (5 bases). Germline V lookup: CDR1 LNHDA, CDR2 SQIVND (reference sequence). Trimming removed 6 bases from V and 2 bases from J, with 16 bases in between. CDR3 length equals 15 residues.

V gene TRBV4-3 combines with J gene TRBJ1-3; D is uncertain. V lost 0 bases and J lost 0, with 9 bases in between. This CDR3 is built from 16 residues. Germline V gene lookup returns CDR1 LGHNA and CDR2 YSLEER. This CDR3 reads CASSQDWLASGNTIYF. The CDR3 DNA reads TGCGCCAGCAGCCAAGACTGGCTCGCCTCTGGAAACACCATATATTTT.

The genes are TRBV27 and TRBJ2-1; D is uncertain. The length of the CDR3 is 15 residues. Per the germline V gene, CDR1 is MNHEY and CDR2 is SMNVEV (reference sequence). Trimming left V 2 bases short and J 2 bases short, with 10 bases between. CDR3 residues: CASSLRAPTYNEQFF. CDR3 nucleotide sequence: TGTGCCAGCAGTTTAAGAGCGCCTACCTACAATGAGCAGTTCTTC.

The V and J genes are TRBV28 and TRBJ2-7, with D possibly matching TRBD1 (7 bases). The V gene's germline CDR1 is MDHEN and CDR2 SYDVKM. The V gene lost 5 bases and the J gene lost 3 bases, with 14 bases spanning the gap. The CDR3 is 14 amino acids. As DNA, the CDR3 is TGTGCCAGCAGTCTGGGCGGGACAGACTACGAGCAGTACTTC. It is translated as CASSLGGTDYEQYF.

The chain carries TRBV6-5 and TRBJ1-1, with 8 bases aligning to TRBD1. V was pared by 4 bases and J by 3 bases, with 7 bases of the junction left unmatched. CDR3 length: 15 amino acids. In germline, CDR1 is MNHEY, CDR2 SVGAGI. The CDR3 region has the DNA TGTGCCAGCAGTTTCCAGGGGGCTAGGTACACTGAAGCTTTCTTT. It encodes CASSFQGARYTEAFF.

The chain employs TRBV27 and TRBJ1-2, with TRBD1 as a possible D gene (5 bases). The CDR3 is 13 residues long. CDR1 MNHEY and CDR2 SMNVEV come from the germline V gene (reference sequence). Trimming removed 4 bases at V and 6 bases at J, with 12 bases between. CDR3 in DNA: TGTGCCAGCAGTTGGGCAGGGCAGAATGGCTACACCTTC. Its translation is CASSWAGQNGYTF.

Notes on this clone: The same CDR3 is also encoded by other DNA sequences in this sample. J is TRBJ2-5 and V is TRBV6-1; D gene uncertain. Trimming took off 5 bases at V and 4 bases at J, with 5 bases between the two ends. Germline-derived CDR1 and CDR2 are MNHNS and SASEGT. This CDR3 is 11 amino acids long. The DNA for the CDR3 is TGTGCCAGCAGTTACGGAGAGACCCAGTACTTC. Amino acid sequence: CASSYGETQYF.

This chain connects TRBV6-1 to TRBJ2-7; perhaps TRBD1 as D (6 bases). The CDR3 is 11 amino acids. Trimming stripped 6 bases from V and 6 bases from J, with 9 bases between. Germline V gene data show CDR1 as MNHNS and CDR2 as SASEGT. CDR3 amino acids: CASRQGGEQYF. The CDR3, as DNA: TGTGCCAGCAGACAGGGCGGCGAGCAGTACTTC.

The chain carries TRBV19 and TRBJ2-7, with D possibly being TRBD1 (5 bases). The V end lost 10 bases, the J end lost 4 bases, and 14 bases lay between the germline ends. The V gene's germline CDR1 is LNHDA and CDR2 SQIVND (reference sequence). The CDR3 is made up of 12 amino acids. CDR3 nucleotide sequence: TGTGCCACCAGGGCAGGTTCTTACGAGCAGTACTTC. As protein: CATRAGSYEQYF.

The chain is built from TRBV5-1 and TRBJ1-2; the match to TRBD1 covers 7 bases. Germline-derived CDR1 and CDR2 are SGHRS and YFSETQ. V trimming: 4 bases; J trimming: 4 bases; junction bases outside the gene matches: 10. The CDR3 sequence is 15 residues long. The CDR3: CASSTGQVDLYGYTF. In nucleotides, the CDR3 is TGCGCCAGCAGCACCGGACAGGTCGACCTCTATGGCTACACCTTC.